This TCR beta chain was captured by sequencing in a study of OX40 agonist ivuxolimab in advanced cancers. Study-wide context: Given to patients was ivuxolimab, an agonistic anti-OX40 (CD134) antibody.

The data were produced by immunoSEQ multiplex PCR, yet TCRdb's version contains in-frame clones alone and is incomplete. The sample lists 60,000 to 75,000 clones, 91% occurring once. Unmatched junction bases numbered 3, after V lost 2 bases and J lost 3 bases. The CDR3 consists of 14 residues. Looked up from germline, CDR1 is KGHSH and CDR2 is LQKENI. This sequence originates from an adult with an advanced solid tumor such as melanoma, head and neck, liver or kidney cancer. The sequenced sample was CD4+ or CD8+ T cells sorted from blood, obtained in a trial of the OX40 agonist ivuxolimab. The chain carries TRBV18 and TRBJ2-7, with 8 bases that match TRBD2. This chain's CDR3 is CASSPGLARYEQYF. CDR3 DNA sequence: TGTGCCAGCTCACCAGGACTAGCCCGCTACGAGCAGTACTTC.